This T cell receptor (beta chain) was sequenced during a study of blood T cells in healthy people across ages. Regarding the study as a whole: Diversity figures derived from one million T cells were judged to underestimate the true value. Naive CD4+ cell counts and diversity both ran higher in long-lived than in aged donors.

It was with a sample-barcoded 5' primer and a J-beta primer mix that a second PCR of about 7 to 12 cycles was run. Tagging of each cDNA molecule was performed by a template-switch adaptor with 12 random nucleotides. TCRdb reprocessed the 5' RACE reads with MiXCR, giving one entry per CDR3 protein. The table includes hundreds of thousands of distinct CDR3 sequences, around 50% detected once. This clonotype was seen more than once but under ten times. Its antigen remains unknown. Caucasian, healthy and from Russia, the donors were aged between 6 and 90. The TCR comes from a man aged 35-49 years in good health. Sequencing was carried out using blood.

The CDR3: CASSYSRQIGELFF. The DNA for the CDR3 is TGTGCCAGCAGTTACTCCCGACAGATCGGGGAGCTGTTTTTT. V usage is TRBV6-5 and J usage is TRBJ2-2; D might be TRBD1 (5 bases). V was pared by 0 bases and J by 7 bases, with 9 bases between. The V gene's germline CDR1 is MNHEY and CDR2 SVGAGI. The CDR3 sequence is 14 residues long.